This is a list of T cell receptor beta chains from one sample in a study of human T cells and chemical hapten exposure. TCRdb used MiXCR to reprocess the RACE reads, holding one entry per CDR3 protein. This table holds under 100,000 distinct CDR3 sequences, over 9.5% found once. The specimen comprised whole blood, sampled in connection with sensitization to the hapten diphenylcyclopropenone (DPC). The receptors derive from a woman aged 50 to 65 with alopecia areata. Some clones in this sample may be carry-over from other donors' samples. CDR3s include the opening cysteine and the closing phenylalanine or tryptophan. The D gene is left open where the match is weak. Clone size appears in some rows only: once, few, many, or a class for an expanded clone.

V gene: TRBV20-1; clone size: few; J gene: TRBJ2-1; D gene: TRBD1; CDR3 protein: CSAKRQGQYNEQFF
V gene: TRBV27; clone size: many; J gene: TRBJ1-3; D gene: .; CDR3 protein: CASSSGISGNTIYF
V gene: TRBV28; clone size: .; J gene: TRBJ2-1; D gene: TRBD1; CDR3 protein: CASSRDRGRGEQFF
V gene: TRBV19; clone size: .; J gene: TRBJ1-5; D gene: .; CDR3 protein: CASSMFGTSEPQHF
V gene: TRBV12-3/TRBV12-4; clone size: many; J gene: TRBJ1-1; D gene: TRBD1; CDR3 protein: CASSPLGQGADTEAFF
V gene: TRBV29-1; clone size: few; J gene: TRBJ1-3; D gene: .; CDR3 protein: CSVRHGNSGNTIYF
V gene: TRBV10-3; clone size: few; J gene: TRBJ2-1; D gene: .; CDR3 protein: CAISDTTVNEQFF
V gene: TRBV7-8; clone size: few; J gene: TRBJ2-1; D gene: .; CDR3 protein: CASSLASRWDEQFF
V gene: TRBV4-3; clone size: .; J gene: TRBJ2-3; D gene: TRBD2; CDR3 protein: CASSPTLAGATDTQYF
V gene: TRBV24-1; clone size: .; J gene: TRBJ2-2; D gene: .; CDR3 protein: CATSDLSYTSTGELFF
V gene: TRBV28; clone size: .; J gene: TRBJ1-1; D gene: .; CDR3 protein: CASSLHLVGGTEAFF
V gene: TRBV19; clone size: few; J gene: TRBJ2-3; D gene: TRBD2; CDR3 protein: CASKTSGRLDTQYF
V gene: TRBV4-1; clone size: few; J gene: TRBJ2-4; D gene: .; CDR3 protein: CASSQVYTGTVKNIQYF
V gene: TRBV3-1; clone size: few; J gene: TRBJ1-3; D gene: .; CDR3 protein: CASSDRRLLVDSGNTIYF
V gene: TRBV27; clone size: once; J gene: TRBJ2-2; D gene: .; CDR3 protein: CASSQGPNTGELFF
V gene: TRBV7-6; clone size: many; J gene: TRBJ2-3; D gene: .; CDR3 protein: CASSLKGTDTQYF
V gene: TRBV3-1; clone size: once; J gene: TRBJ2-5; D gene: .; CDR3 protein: CASSRKGHRGKTQYF
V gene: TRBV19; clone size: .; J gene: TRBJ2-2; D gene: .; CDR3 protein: CASSIRDTGELFF
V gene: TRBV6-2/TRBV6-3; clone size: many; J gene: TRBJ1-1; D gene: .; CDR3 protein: CASRGRTEAFF
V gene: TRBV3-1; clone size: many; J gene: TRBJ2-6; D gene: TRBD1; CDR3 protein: CASSQAGRGSGANVLTF
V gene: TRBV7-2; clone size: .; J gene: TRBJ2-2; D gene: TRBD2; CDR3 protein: CASSLRTSGIPGELFF
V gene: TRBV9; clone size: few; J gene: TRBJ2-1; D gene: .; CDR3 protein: CASSVASGTSLTEQFF
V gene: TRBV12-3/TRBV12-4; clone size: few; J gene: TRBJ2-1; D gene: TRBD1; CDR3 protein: CASSARDRVSGEQFF
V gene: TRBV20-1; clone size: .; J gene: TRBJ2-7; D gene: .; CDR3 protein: CSNRGSSYEQYF
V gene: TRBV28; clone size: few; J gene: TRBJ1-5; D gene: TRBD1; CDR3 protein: CASSRPGQPNQPQHF
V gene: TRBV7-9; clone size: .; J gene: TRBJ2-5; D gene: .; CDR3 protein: CASRQDGETQYF
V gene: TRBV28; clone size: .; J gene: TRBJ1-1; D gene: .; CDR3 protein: CASSLRSYPANTEAFF
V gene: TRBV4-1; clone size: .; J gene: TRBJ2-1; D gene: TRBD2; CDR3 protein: CASSQVTGETGGPGRNEQFF
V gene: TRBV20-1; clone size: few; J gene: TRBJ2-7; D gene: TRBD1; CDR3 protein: CSARPETGMSYEQYF
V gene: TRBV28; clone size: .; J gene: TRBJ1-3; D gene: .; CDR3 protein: CASRPQGTGNTIYF
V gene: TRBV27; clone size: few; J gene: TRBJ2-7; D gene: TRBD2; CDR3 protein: CASSFGLDYEQYF
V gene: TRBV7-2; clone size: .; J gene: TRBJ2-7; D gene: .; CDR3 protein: CASSLGRQKYEQYF
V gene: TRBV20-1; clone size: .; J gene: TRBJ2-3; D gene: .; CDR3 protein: CSARRDGVSTDTQYF
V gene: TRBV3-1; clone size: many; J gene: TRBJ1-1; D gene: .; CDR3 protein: CASSQNRDGEAFF
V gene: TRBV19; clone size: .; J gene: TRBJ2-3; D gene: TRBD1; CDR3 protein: CASSMDRGADTQYF
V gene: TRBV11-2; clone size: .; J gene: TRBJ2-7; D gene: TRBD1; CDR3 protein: CASSRGQGGEQYF
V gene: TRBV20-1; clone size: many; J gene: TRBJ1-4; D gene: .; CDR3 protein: CSAAIGGNEKLFF